This is a list of T cell receptor beta chains from one sample in a study of early T cells in non-severe SARS-CoV-2 infection. TCRdb re-derived calls from the 5' RACE reads in MiXCR, one entry per CDR3 protein. Of some 80,000 distinct CDR3 sequences listed, around 10% are singletons. The sequencing here drew on whole blood, taken at baseline. These receptors were obtained from an adult who was a healthcare worker with PCR-confirmed SARS-CoV-2 infection or an uninfected control (not recorded which). The donor label of this sample is uncertain. Both conserved end residues are part of each CDR3. The D gene is left open where the match is weak.

CDR3 protein	V gene	D gene	J gene
CATSSGYTGELFF	TRBV24-1	NA	TRBJ2-2
CASSRQGNYGYTF	TRBV3-1	TRBD1	TRBJ1-2
CASSLSRRGGTGELFF	TRBV3-1	TRBD2	TRBJ2-2
CSASVAGGYNEQFF	TRBV20-1	TRBD2	TRBJ2-1
CASSTGTGWTGELFF	TRBV7-3	TRBD1	TRBJ2-2
CASSYVGGRQGTEAFF	TRBV6-2/TRBV6-3	NA	TRBJ1-1
CASSPGLAGRFSYNEQFF	TRBV7-3	TRBD2	TRBJ2-1
CSPKREGLTDTQYF	TRBV20-1	TRBD2	TRBJ2-3
CASSLGASGANVLTF	TRBV5-1	NA	TRBJ2-6
CASSLQDLLSGNTIYF	TRBV7-9	NA	TRBJ1-3
CASSDLPGGETQYF	TRBV2	TRBD2	TRBJ2-5
CSGLTGDNEQFF	TRBV29-1	TRBD1	TRBJ2-1
CASYSPAGVSYGYTF	TRBV7-9	NA	TRBJ1-2
CASSPGLVGYTF	TRBV5-6	NA	TRBJ1-2